This entry features one T cell receptor (beta chain) sequence. The data were obtained in a study of blood T cell repertoires in COVID-19. The CDR3 is 11 amino acids. V gave up 3 bases and J gave up 12 bases, with 14 bases separating them. Germline CDR1 reads DFQATT; CDR2 reads SNEGSKA (reference sequence). Authors' analysis steps: For nucleated cells, counts were estimated from reference gene primer amplification. Sequencing was performed with immunoSEQ multiplex PCR; in TCRdb, only in-frame clones are kept and a portion is missing. V and J calls and clone size are copied from that table; D and trimming were computed from the DNA. The sample holds around 36,000 clones, around 90% seen once.

The chain couples TRBV20-1 to TRBJ1-1, with unresolved D. The clonotype originates from a human donor in a cohort sampled during active COVID-19. Sequencing was performed on peripheral blood. CDR3 sequence: CSARERSVTFF. The CDR3 region has the DNA TGCAGTGCTAGGGAGAGATCAGTAACTTTCTTT.